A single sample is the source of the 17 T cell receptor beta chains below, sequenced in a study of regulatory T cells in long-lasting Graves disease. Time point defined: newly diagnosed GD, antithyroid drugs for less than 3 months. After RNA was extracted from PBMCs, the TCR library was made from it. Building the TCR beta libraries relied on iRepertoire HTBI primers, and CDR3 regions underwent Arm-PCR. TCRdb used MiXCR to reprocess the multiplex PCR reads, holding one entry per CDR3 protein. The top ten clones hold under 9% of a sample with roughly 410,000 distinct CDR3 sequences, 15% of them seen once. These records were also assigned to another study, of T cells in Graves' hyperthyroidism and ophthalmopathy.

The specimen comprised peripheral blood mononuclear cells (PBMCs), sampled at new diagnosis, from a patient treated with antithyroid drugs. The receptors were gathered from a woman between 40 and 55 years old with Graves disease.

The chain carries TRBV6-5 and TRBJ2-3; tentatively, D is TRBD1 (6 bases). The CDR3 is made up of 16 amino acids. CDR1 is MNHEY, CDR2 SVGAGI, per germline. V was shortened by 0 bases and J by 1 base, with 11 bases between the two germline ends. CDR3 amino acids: CASSYSPGQRTDTQYF. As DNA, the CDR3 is TGTGCCAGCAGTTACTCACCGGGACAACGCACAGATACGCAGTATTTT.

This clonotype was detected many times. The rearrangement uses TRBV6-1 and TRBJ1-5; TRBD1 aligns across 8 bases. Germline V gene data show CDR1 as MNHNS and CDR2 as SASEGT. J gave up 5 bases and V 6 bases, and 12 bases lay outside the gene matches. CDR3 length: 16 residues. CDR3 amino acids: CASRPDRAAWHQPQHF. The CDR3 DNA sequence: TGTGCCAGCAGACCGGACAGGGCTGCGTGGCATCAGCCCCAGCATTTT.

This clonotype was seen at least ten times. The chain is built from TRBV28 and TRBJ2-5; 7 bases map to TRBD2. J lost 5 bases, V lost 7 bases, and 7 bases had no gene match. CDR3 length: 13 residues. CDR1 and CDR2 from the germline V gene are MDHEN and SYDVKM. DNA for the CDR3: TGTGCCAGCACGGGCGGGAGTGTCGAGACCCAGTACTTC. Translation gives CASTGGSVETQYF. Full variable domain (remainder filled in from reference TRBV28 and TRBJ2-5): DVKVTQSSRYLVKRTGEKVFLECVQDMDHENMFWYRQDPGLGLRLIYFSYDVKMKEKGDIPEGYSVSREKKERFSLILESASTNQTSMYLCASTGGSVETQYFGPGTRLLVL.

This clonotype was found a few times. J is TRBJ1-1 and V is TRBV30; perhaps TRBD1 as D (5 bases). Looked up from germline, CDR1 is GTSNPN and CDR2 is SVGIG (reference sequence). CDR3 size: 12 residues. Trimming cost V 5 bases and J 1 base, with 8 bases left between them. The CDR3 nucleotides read TGTGCCTGGGGGGGGGGGAACACTGAAGCTTTCTTT. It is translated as CAWGGGNTEAFF.

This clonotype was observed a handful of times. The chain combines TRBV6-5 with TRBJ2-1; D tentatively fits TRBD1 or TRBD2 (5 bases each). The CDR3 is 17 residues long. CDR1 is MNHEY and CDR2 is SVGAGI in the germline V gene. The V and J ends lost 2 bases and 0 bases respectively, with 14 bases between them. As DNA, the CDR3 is TGTGCCAGCAGTTACAACGGGGCCCTGAGCTCCTACAATGAGCAGTTCTTC. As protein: CASSYNGALSSYNEQFF.

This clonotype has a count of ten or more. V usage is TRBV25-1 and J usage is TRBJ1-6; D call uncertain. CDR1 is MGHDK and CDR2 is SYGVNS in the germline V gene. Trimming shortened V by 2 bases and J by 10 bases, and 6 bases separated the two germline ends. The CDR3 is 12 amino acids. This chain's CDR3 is CASSELGSPLHF. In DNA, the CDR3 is TGTGCCAGCAGTGAACTGGGGTCACCCCTCCACTTT.

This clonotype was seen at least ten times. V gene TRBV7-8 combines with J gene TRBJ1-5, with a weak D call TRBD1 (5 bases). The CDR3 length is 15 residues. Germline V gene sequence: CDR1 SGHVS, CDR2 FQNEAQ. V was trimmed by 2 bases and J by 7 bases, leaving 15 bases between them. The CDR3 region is CASSLPPRGGQPQHF. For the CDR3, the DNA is TGTGCCAGCAGCTTACCGCCGAGGGGAGGGCAGCCCCAGCATTTT.

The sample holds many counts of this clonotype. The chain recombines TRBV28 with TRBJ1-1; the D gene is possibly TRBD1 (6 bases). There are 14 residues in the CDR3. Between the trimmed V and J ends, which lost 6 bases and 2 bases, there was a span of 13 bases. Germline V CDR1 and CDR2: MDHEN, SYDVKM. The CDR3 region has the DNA TGTGCCAGCAGCTGGGACACCAAAAACACTGAAGCTTTCTTT. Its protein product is CASSWDTKNTEAFF.

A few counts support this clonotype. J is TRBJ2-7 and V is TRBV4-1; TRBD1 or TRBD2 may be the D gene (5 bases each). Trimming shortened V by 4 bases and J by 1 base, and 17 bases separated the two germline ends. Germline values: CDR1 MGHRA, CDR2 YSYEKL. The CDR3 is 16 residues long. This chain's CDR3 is CASSRLPGRMSYEQYF. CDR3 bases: TGCGCCAGCAGCCGATTGCCGGGGCGGATGTCCTACGAGCAGTACTTC.

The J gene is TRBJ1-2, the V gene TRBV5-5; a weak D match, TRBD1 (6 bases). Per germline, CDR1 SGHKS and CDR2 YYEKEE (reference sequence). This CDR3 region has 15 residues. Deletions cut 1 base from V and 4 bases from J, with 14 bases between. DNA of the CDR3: TGTGCCAGCAGCTTGTGGGCACCGGGGGCCTATGGCTACACCTTC. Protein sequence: CASSLWAPGAYGYTF.

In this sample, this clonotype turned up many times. The CDR3 nucleotides are TGTGCCAGCAGTGGTTCGGGGTACCATACTAGCACAGATACGCAGTATTTT. Protein sequence: CASSGSGYHTSTDTQYF. This chain connects TRBV2 to TRBJ2-3, with D tentatively TRBD2 (5 bases). Germline V gene data show CDR1 as SNHLY and CDR2 as FYNNEI. The CDR3 has 17 residues. V lost 4 bases, J lost 0 bases, and 17 bases lay in between.

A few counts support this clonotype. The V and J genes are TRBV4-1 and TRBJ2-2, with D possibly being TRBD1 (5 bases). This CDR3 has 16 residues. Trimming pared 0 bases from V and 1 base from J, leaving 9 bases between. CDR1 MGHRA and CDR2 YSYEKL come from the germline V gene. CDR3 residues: CASSQDRGKNTGELFF. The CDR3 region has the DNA TGCGCCAGCAGCCAAGATAGGGGCAAGAACACCGGGGAGCTGTTTTTT.

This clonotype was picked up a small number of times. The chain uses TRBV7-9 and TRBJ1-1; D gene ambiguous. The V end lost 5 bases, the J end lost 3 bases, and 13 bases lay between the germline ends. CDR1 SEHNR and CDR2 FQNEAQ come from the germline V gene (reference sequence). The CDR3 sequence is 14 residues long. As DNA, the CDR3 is TGTGCCAGCAGCCGTCCTGAGGCCTACACTGAAGCTTTCTTT. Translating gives CASSRPEAYTEAFF.

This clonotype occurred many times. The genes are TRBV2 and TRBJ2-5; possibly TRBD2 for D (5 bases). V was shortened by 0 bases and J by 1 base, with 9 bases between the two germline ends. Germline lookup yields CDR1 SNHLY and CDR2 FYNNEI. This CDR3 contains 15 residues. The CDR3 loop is CASSEAGSGQETQYF. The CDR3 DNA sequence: TGTGCCAGCAGTGAAGCGGGGAGCGGCCAAGAGACCCAGTACTTC.

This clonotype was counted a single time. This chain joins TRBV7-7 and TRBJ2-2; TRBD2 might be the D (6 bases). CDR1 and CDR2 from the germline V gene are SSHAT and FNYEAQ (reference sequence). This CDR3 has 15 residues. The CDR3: CARSFGGMGSGELFF. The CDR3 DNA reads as TGTGCTAGGAGCTTTGGCGGGATGGGGTCCGGGGAGCTGTTTTTT.

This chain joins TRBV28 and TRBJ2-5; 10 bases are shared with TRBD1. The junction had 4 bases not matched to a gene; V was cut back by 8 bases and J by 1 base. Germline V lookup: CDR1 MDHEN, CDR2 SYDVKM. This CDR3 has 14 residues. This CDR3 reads CASGDRGIQETQYF. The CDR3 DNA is TGTGCCAGCGGGGACAGGGGTATCCAAGAGACCCAGTACTTC.

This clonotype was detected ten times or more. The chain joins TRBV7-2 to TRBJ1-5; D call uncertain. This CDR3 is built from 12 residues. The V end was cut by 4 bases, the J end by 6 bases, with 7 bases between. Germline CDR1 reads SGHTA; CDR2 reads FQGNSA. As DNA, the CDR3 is TGTGCCAGCAGCTCCAGTAGTCAGCCCCAGCATTTT. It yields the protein CASSSSSQPQHF.